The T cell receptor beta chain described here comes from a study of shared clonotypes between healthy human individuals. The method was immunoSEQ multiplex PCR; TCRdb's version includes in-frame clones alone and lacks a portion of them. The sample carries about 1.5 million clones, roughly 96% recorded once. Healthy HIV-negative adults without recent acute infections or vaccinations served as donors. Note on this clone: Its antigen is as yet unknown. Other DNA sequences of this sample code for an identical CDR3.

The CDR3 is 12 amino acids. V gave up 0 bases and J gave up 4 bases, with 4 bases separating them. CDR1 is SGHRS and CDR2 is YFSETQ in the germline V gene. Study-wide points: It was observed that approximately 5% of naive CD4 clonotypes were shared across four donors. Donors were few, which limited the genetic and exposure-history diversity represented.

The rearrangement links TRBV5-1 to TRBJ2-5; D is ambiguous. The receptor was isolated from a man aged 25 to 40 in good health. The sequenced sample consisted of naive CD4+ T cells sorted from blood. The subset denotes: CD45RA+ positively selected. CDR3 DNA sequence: TGCGCCAGCAGCTTGGCTGGAGAGACCCAGTACTTC. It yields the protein CASSLAGETQYF.